The text below deals with one T cell receptor (beta chain). Its antigen is undetermined. The data are from a study of cytomegalovirus exposure and HLA in healthy donors. At the level of the study: The approximately 120 validation repertoires matched the 666 first-cohort repertoires in platform, a later analysis reported. Overall study results and limits: A few CMV-associated chains were confirmed in vitro to be specific for CMV antigens.

Sequenced by immunoSEQ multiplex PCR; TCRdb stores in-frame clones only, minus some. The top ten hold 1.5% to 2% of the sample, which has under 250,000 clones, around 86% seen once. V lost 4 bases, J lost 3 bases, and 7 bases lay in between. Germline CDR1 MGHRA, CDR2 YSYEKL. CDR3 length equals 12 residues. Separate from the 666-subject first cohort, the roughly 120-subject validation cohort was the one that the donors belonged to. This chain links TRBV4-1 with TRBJ2-7, with D unresolved. This sequence was found in a young woman in good health and CMV-seropositive. The source material was PBMCs. In DNA form, the CDR3 reads TGCGCCAGCAGCCCACCAGACTACGAGCAGTACTTC. This translates into CASSPPDYEQYF.